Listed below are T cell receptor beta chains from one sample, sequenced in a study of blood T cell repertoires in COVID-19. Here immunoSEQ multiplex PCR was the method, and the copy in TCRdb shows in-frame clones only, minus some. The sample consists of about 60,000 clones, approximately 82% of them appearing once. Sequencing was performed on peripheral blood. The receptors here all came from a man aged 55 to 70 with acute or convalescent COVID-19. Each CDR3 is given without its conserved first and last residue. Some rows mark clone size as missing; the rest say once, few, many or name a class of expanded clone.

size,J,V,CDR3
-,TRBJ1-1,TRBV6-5,ASSRGPALNTEAF
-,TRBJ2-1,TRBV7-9,ASSSPPRGYDNEQF
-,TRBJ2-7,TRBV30,AWSVREGAGGPFSYEQY
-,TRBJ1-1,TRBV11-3,ASSLGGMTNTEAF
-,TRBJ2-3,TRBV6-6,ASTKASGGLNTQY
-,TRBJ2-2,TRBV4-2,ASSQDYRGRNTGELF
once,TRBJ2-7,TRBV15,ATSRVESQQY
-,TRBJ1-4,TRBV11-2,ASSPPGLF
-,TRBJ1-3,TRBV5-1,ASSLFGGGNTIY
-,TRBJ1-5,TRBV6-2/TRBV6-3,ASSFREMDQPQH
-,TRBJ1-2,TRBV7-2,ASSLGQVLANGYT
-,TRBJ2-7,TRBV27,ASSSSITRLSYEQY
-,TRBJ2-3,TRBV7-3,ASSPSTGQVGTQY
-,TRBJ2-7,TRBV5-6,ASSPIIDRGDEQY
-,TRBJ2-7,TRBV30,ASGQVPHEQY
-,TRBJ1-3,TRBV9,ASSADTTGNTIY
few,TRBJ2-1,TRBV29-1,SVARTGSYNEQF
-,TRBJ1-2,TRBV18,ASSPDLVSQGVYNYGYT
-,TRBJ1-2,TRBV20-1,RGGWNYGYT
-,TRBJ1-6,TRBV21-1,SRTGMYNSPLH
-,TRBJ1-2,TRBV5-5,ASSLEPGQGAYT
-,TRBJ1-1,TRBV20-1,SASSGGSGTEAF
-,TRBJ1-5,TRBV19,ASSPVQGGNQPQH
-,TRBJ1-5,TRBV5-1,ASSFDGQGGQPQH
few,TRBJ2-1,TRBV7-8,ASSLVARNEQF
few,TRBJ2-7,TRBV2,ASSRDAYEQY
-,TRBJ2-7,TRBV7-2,ASSTLDSGAYEQY
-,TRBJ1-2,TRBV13,ASSSRDRSGYT
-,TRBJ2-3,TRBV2,ASSKGGDADTQY
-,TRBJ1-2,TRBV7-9,ASSLEGGVGYT
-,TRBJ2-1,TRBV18,ASSPGLDNEQF
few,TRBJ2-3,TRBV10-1,ASRTRLARVNTDTQY
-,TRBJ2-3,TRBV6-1,ASSELPYSTKRSTDTQY
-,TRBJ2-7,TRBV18,ASSPLILAGVYEQY
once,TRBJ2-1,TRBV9,ASSPGGSGGYNEQF
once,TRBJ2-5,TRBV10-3,AIRPSGGSQETQY
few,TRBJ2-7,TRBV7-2,ASSQQGQLPYEQY
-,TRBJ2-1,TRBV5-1,ASVDFSYNEQF
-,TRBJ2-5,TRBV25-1,ASSAGTGGAGEKTQY
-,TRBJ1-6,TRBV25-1,ASKGQGRSPLH
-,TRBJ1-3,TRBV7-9,ASSLDGDGNTIY
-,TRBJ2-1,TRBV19,ASSIDPDNEQF
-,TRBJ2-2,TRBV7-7,ASSLTQGAGELF
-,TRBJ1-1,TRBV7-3,ASSLTLETEAF
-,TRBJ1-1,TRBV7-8,ASGFFGNTEAF
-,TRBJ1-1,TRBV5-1,ASSSSLTGNTEAF
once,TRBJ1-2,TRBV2,ASRGLEGYT
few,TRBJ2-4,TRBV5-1,ASAGGGDIQY
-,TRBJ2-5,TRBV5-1,ASSLAGLAGGEETQY
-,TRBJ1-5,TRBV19,ASSFGTGRVNQPQH
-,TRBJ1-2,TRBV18,ASSPFGTGEGYT
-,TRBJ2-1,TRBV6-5,ASSFQGQQF
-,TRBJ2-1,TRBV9,ASSDGLAGASDEQF